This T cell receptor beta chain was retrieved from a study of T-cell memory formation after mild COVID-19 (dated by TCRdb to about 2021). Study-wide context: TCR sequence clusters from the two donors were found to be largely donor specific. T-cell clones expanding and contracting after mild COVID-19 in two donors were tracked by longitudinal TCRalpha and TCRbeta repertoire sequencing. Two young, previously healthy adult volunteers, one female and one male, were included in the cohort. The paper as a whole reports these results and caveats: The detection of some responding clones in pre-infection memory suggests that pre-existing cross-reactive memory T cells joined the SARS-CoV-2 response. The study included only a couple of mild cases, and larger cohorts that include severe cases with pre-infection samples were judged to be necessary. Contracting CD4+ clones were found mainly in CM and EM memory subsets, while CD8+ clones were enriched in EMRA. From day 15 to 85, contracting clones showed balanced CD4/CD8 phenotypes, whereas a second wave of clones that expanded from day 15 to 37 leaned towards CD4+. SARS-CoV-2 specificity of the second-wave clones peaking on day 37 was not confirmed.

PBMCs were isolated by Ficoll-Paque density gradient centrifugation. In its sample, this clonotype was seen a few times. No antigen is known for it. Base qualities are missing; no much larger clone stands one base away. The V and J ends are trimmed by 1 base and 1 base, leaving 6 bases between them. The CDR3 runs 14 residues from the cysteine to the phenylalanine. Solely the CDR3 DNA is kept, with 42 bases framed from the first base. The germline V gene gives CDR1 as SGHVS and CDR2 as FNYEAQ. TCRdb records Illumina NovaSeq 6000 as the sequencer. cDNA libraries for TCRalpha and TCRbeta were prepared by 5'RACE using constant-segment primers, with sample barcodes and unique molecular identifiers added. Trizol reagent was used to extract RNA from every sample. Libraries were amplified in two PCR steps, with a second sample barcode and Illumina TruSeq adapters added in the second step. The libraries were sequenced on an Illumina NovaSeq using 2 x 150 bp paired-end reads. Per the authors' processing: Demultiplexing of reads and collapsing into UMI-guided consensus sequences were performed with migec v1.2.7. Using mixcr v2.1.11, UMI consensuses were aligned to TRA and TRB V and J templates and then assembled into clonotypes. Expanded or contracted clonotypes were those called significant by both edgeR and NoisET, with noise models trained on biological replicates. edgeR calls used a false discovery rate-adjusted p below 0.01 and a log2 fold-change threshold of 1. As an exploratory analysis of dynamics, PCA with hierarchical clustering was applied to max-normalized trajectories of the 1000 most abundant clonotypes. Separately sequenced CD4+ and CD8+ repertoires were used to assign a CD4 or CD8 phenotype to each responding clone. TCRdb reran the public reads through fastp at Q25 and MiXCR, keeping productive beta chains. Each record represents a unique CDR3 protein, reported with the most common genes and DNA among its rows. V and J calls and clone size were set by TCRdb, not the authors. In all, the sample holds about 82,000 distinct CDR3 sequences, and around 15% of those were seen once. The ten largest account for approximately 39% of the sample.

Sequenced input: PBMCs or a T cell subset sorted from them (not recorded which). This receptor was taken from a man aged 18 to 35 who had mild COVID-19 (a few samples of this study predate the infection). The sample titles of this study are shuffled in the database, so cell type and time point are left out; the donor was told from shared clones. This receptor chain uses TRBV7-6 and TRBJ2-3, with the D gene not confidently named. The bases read TGTGCCAGCAGCTTAGAACCGGGCACAGATACGCAGTATTTT. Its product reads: CASSLEPGTDTQYF.